The TCR beta chain described here comes from a study of blood T cell repertoires in COVID-19. V was pared by 5 bases and J by 7 bases, with 23 bases of the junction left unmatched. CDR1 MDHEN and CDR2 SYDVKM come from the germline V gene. The CDR3 spans 19 residues. Original handling: Researchers report that nucleated cell counts were estimated from reference gene primer amplification. Using immunoSEQ multiplex PCR, the repertoire was profiled, and TCRdb retains in-frame clones only, with some absent. Clone size and V and J calls were adopted from that table, with D and trimming inferred from the DNA. The table includes about 320,000 clones, around 86% detected once.

The chain joins TRBV28 to TRBJ2-3, with 8 positions matching TRBD1. This clonotype originated in a man aged 60 to 69 who had recovered from COVID-19. Sequencing was carried out using PBMCs or T cells enriched from blood (not recorded which). The CDR3 DNA sequence: TGTGCCAGCAGTATCACCCGAAACAGGGGGTTATCCATCCTCCATACGCAGTATTTT. Translation: CASSITRNRGLSILHTQYF. Full variable domain (outside the CDR3, taken from reference TRBV28 and TRBJ2-3): DVKVTQSSRYLVKRTGEKVFLECVQDMDHENMFWYRQDPGLGLRLIYFSYDVKMKEKGDIPEGYSVSREKKERFSLILESASTNQTSMYLCASSITRNRGLSILHTQYFGPGTRLTVL.